What follows are 7 T cell receptor beta chains derived from one specimen sequenced in a study of blood T cell repertoires in COVID-19. TCRdb's copy holds only in-frame clones and misses some; the assay was immunoSEQ multiplex PCR. This table holds around 270,000 clones, roughly 84% found once. Material: peripheral blood. These receptors came from a man aged 55 to 70 with acute or convalescent COVID-19.

The genes are TRBV18 and TRBJ2-1, with 14 bases lining up with TRBD2. The CDR3 extends over 17 amino acids. CDR1 is KGHSH, CDR2 LQKENI, per germline. The trim removed 3 bases at V and 8 bases at J, leaving 9 bases unmatched. The CDR3, as DNA: TGTGCCAGCTCACCTTTCGAGACTAGCGGGGGGGCCCATGAGCAGTTCTTC. This encodes CASSPFETSGGAHEQFF. Full variable domain (missing parts from reference TRBV18 and TRBJ2-1): NAGVMQNPRHLVRRRGQEARLRCSPMKGHSHVYWYRQLPEEGLKFMVYLQKENIIDESGMPKERFSAEFPKEGPSILRIQQVVRGDSAAYFCASSPFETSGGAHEQFFGPGTRLTVL.

This chain uses TRBV5-1 with TRBJ1-1; no clear D gene. The CDR3 runs 15 residues. Trimming took 0 bases from V and 7 from J, leaving 16 bases between them. The V gene's germline CDR1 is SGHRS and CDR2 YFSETQ. The CDR3 here is CASSLGSWRADEAFF. CDR3 nucleotides: TGCGCCAGCAGCTTGGGGTCCTGGAGGGCAGATGAAGCTTTCTTT.

This clone was recorded once. This CDR3 is CASSHLPSGSKSHEQYF. The CDR3 nucleotides are TGTGCCAGTAGCCATCTCCCGAGCGGGAGCAAGTCCCACGAGCAGTACTTC. The V call is TRBV19, the J call TRBJ2-7; 8 bases fit TRBD2. This CDR3 contains 17 residues. CDR1 and CDR2 (germline): LNHDA, SQIVND (reference sequence). The trim removed 6 bases at V and 5 bases at J, leaving 18 bases unmatched. The full variable domain, its missing parts supplied by reference TRBV19 and TRBJ2-7, is DGGITQSPKYLFRKEGQNVTLSCEQNLNHDAMYWYRQDPGQGLRLIYYSQIVNDFQKGDIAEGYSVSREKKESFPLTVTSAQKNPTAFYLCASSHLPSGSKSHEQYFGPGTRLTVT.

The chain uses TRBV7-2 and TRBJ2-7, with 11 bases that match TRBD2. Per the germline V gene, CDR1 is SGHTA and CDR2 is FQGNSA. The CDR3 runs 16 residues. V dropped 3 bases and J dropped 4; count of bases not matched to a gene: 8. CDR3 nucleotides: TGTGCCAGCAGCTTGGTAGCGGGAGGGCCGGTATACGAGCAGTACTTC. As protein: CASSLVAGGPVYEQYF.

V is TRBV21-1 and J is TRBJ2-7; the table gives TRBD1 as D, unverified against the DNA. TRBV21-1 is recorded as a pseudogene. The CDR3 covers 16 residues. The CDR3: CASSNIRYRKYYEQYF. CDR3 DNA: TGTGCCAGCAGCAATATAAGGTACAGGAAATACTACGAGCAGTACTTC.

This clone occurred a few times. This chain links TRBV5-4 with TRBJ1-1; possibly TRBD1 for D (6 bases). The CDR3 length is 14 residues. In germline, CDR1 is SGHNT, CDR2 YYREEE (reference sequence). With 4 bases removed from V and 4 bases from J, the gap between germline ends came to 14 bases. In DNA form, the CDR3 reads TGTGCCAGCAGCCAGGACAGACGTAGCACTGAAGCTTTCTTT. It specifies CASSQDRRSTEAFF.

The V call is TRBV4-2, the J call TRBJ2-7; 11 bases line up with TRBD2. The germline CDR1 and CDR2 sequences are LGHNA and YNFKEQ. Losses at the gene ends were 3 bases for V and 3 bases for J; bases not matched to a gene: 1. CDR3 size: 14 residues. CDR3 loop: CASSQGLADYEQYF. Written as DNA, the CDR3 is TGTGCCAGCAGCCAGGGACTAGCGGACTACGAGCAGTACTTC.